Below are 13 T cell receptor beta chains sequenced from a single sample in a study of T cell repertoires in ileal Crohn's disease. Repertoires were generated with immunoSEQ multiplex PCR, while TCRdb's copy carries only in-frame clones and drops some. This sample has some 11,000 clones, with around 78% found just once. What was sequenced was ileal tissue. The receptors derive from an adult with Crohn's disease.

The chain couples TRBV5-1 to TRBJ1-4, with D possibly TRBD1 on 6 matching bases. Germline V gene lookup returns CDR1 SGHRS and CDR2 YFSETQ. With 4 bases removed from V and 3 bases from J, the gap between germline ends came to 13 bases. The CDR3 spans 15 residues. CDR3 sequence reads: CASSPGQAANEKLFF. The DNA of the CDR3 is TGCGCCAGCAGCCCGGGACAAGCGGCTAATGAAAAACTGTTTTTT. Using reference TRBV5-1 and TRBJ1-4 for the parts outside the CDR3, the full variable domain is KAGVTQTPRYLIKTRGQQVTLSCSPISGHRSVSWYQQTPGQGLQFLFEYFSETQRNKGNFPGRFSGRQFSNSRSEMNVSTLELGDSALYLCASSPGQAANEKLFFGSGTQLSVL.

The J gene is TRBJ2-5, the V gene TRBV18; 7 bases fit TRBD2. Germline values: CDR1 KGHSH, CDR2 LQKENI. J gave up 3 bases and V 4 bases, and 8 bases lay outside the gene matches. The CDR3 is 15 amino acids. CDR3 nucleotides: TGTGCCAGCTCACAGACCTTGGGGGGGGAAGAGACCCAGTACTTC. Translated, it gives CASSQTLGGEETQYF.

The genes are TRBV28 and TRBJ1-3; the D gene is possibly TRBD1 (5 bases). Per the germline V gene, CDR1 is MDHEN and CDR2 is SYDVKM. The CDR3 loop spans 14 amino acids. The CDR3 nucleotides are TGTGCTACAGGCCCGGCCTCCCCTGGAAACACCATATATTTT. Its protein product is CATGPASPGNTIYF.

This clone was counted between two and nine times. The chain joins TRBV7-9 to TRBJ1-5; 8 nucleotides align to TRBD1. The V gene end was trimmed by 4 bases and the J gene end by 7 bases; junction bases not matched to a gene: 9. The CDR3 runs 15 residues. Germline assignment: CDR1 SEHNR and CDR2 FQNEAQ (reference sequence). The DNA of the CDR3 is TGTGCCAGCAGCTCGGACAGGGAAACGAACCAGCCCCAGCATTTT. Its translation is CASSSDRETNQPQHF.

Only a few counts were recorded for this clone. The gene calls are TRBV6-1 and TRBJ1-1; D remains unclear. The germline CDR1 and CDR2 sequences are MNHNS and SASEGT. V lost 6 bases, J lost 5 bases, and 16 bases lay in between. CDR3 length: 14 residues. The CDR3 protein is CASSPSAWRTEAFF. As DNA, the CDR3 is TGTGCCAGCAGCCCCAGCGCATGGAGGACTGAAGCTTTCTTT.

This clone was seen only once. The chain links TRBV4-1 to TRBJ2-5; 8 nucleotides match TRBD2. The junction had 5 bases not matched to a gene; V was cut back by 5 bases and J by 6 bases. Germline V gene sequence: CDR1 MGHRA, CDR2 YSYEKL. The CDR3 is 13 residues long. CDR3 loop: CASSFSGEKTQYF. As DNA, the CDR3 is TGCGCCAGCAGCTTTAGCGGGGAGAAGACCCAGTACTTC.

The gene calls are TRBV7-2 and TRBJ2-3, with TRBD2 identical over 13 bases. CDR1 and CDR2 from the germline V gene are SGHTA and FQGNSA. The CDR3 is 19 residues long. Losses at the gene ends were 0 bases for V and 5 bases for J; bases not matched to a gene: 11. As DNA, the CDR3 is TGTGCCAGCAGCTTAGCCCCCTACCGGACTAGCGGGGGTTTAGATACGCAGTATTTT. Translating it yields CASSLAPYRTSGGLDTQYF.

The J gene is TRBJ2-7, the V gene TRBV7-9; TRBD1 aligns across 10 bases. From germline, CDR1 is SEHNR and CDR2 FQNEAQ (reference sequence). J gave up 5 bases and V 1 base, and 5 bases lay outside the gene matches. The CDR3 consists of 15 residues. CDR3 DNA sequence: TGTGCCAGCAGCTTAGTGGGACAGGGGTTCCACGAGCAGTACTTC. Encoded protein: CASSLVGQGFHEQYF.

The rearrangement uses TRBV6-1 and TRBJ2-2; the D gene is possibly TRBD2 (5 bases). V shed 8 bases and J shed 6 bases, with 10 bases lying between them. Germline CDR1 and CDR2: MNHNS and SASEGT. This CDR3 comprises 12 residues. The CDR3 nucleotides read TGTGCCAGCCGGGAAAGGGCCGGGGAGCTGTTTTTT. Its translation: CASRERAGELFF.

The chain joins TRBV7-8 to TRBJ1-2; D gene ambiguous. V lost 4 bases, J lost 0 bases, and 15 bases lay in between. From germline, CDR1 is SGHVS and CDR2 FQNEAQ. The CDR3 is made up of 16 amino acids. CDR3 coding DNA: TGTGCCAGCAGCTCGCACGAGAGGGAAGCTAACTATGGCTACACCTTC. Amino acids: CASSSHEREANYGYTF.

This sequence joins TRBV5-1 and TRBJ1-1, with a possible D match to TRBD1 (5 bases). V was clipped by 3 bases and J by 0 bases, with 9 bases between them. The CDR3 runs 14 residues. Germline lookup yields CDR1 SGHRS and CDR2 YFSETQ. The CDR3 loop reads CASSYGAVNTEAFF. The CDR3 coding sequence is TGCGCCAGCAGCTATGGGGCGGTGAACACTGAAGCTTTCTTT.

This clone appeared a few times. CDR3 protein: CASSLALGQANEKLFF. As DNA, the CDR3 is TGTGCCAGCAGCTTAGCGTTGGGACAAGCTAATGAAAAACTGTTTTTT. The chain is built from TRBV7-9 and TRBJ1-4; possible D gene TRBD1, 6 bases. Germline lookup yields CDR1 SEHNR and CDR2 FQNEAQ (reference sequence). CDR3 length equals 16 residues. The V gene lost 0 bases and the J gene lost 3 bases, with 11 bases spanning the gap.

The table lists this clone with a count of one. The CDR3 DNA is TGTGCCTGGAGTGTAGGCACCCGAGGGGCCAAAAACATTCAGTACTTC. This sequence encodes CAWSVGTRGAKNIQYF. This chain uses TRBV30 with TRBJ2-4, with D perhaps matching TRBD2 (5 bases). V lost 0 bases to trimming and J lost 1 base, with 13 bases between them. The germline V gene encodes CDR1 GTSNPN and CDR2 SVGIG (reference sequence). This CDR3 contains 16 residues.